These T cell receptor beta chains were read from a single sample in a study of technical replicates of blood from several donors. The repertoire was sequenced with immunoSEQ multiplex PCR; TCRdb's copy has only in-frame clones and lacks some. The data contain some 70,000 clones, less than 98% of them singletons. The sequenced material came from T cells isolated from PBMCs. The receptors originated from a human donor in good health. The CDR3 runs from the conserved cysteine through the conserved F or W. Each record gives: V gene, J gene, clone size, D gene, CDR3 DNA, CDR3 protein. The D gene is left open where the match is weak. Clone size is given for some rows only: seen once, a few or many times, or a class if the clone is expanded.

>TRBV11-3|TRBJ1-1|NA|NA
TGTGCCAGCAGCATACTAACGGGGTCGGGGACTGAAGCTTTCTTT
CASSILTGSGTEAFF
>TRBV27|TRBJ1-1|NA|TRBD1
TGTGCCAGCAGTTGGGGACAGGGCGTGATCGCTGAAGCTTTCTTT
CASSWGQGVIAEAFF
>TRBV30|TRBJ2-1|NA|TRBD1
TGTGCCTGGGTACAGGGGTCCACCTACAATGAGCAGTTCTTC
CAWVQGSTYNEQFF
>TRBV5-8|TRBJ1-2|NA|NA
TGTGCCAGCAGCTTGGGCAGGGCTGGCTACACCTTC
CASSLGRAGYTF
>TRBV5-1|TRBJ2-1|NA|TRBD2
TGCGCCAGCAGCTTGGGGACTAGCTCCCATGAGCAGTTCTTC
CASSLGTSSHEQFF
>TRBV28|TRBJ2-4|NA|TRBD2
TGTGCCAGCAGTTATACCGGGACTAAAGTAGACATTCAGTACTTC
CASSYTGTKVDIQYF
>TRBV5-6|TRBJ2-5|once|TRBD2
TGTGCCAGCAGCCAGCACGCGGGAGGGCGGGAGACCCAGTACTTC
CASSQHAGGRETQYF
>TRBV10-3|TRBJ2-3|NA|TRBD2
TGTGCCATCAGCGGCAGCGGGAGGAGAACAGATACGCAGTATTTT
CAISGSGRRTDTQYF
>TRBV7-6|TRBJ2-3|NA|NA
TGTGCCAGCAGCTCCCCGAGTGCAGGAGATACGCAGTATTTT
CASSSPSAGDTQYF
>TRBV30|TRBJ2-5|NA|NA
TGTGCCTGGAGTGCCACTACTGGGTTTAGACAAGAGACCCAGTACTTC
CAWSATTGFRQETQYF
>TRBV7-3|TRBJ2-1|NA|TRBD2
TGTGCCAGCAGCTTAAACCCAAGCGGGAGGGCCTTCAATGAGCAGTTCTTC
CASSLNPSGRAFNEQFF
>TRBV5-1|TRBJ1-1|NA|NA
TGCGCCAGCAGCTTGCAGACAGGGAACACTGAAGCTTTCTTT
CASSLQTGNTEAFF
>TRBV7-2|TRBJ2-1|NA|TRBD2
TGTGCCAGCAGCCGTGGACTAGCGGCCTACAATGAGCAGTTCTTC
CASSRGLAAYNEQFF
>TRBV10-3|TRBJ1-1|NA|NA
TGTGCCATCAGTGAGCAGGGTCTTGAAGCTTTCTTT
CAISEQGLEAFF
>TRBV6-1|TRBJ2-5|once|TRBD2
TGTGCCAGCCAATCTAGCGGGGGGAGGGAGACCCAGTACTTC
CASQSSGGRETQYF
>TRBV11-2|TRBJ2-7|few|NA
TGTGCCAGCAGCCTAGCTAGTGGATCCCTCTACGAGCAGTACTTC
CASSLASGSLYEQYF
>TRBV20-1|TRBJ2-7|NA|TRBD1
TGCAGTGCTATTGACAGGGAAGAGCAGTACTTC
CSAIDREEQYF
>TRBV28|TRBJ1-5|NA|NA
TGTGCCAGCAGTTTTTCAGGGGACGATCAGCCCCAGCATTTT
CASSFSGDDQPQHF
>TRBV28|TRBJ2-2|NA|NA
TGTGCCAGCAGTTTTTCCGGGAGCACCGGGGAGCTGTTTTTT
CASSFSGSTGELFF
>TRBV29-1|TRBJ2-2|NA|NA
TGCAGCGTTGCCGGGAGCGGGGAGCTGTTTTTT
CSVAGSGELFF
>TRBV27|TRBJ2-7|NA|NA
TGTGCCAGCGGGCCCTACGAGCAGTACTTC
CASGPYEQYF
>TRBV11-2|TRBJ1-2|NA|NA
TGTGCCAGCAGCCGACAGGTGGACTATGGCTACACCTTC
CASSRQVDYGYTF
>TRBV1|TRBJ2-7|NA|NA
TGCACCAGCAGCCAAGAGGAGACTAGGGGAGTGAAGCAGTACTTC
CTSSQEETRGVKQYF
>TRBV6-6|TRBJ2-1|NA|NA
TGTGCCAGCAGTTACTCAGGGGATTACAATGAGCAGTTCTTC
CASSYSGDYNEQFF
>TRBV10-3|TRBJ1-4|NA|NA
TGTGCCATCAGTGGCCCCTCAGAAGGGGGAGTTGCAACTAATGAAAAACTGTTTTTT
CAISGPSEGGVATNEKLFF
>TRBV6-1|TRBJ2-1|NA|NA
TGTGCCACCAATAGACAGAGCTCCTACAATGAGCAGTTCTTC
CATNRQSSYNEQFF
>TRBV30|TRBJ1-2|NA|TRBD1
TGTGCCTGGAGCACCCTCCTCCAGGGGGCGCGGGGCTACACCTTC
CAWSTLLQGARGYTF
>TRBV5-1|TRBJ2-1|NA|NA
TGCGCCAGCAGCTTGGAACCCGGTGGCAATGAGCAGTTCTTC
CASSLEPGGNEQFF
>TRBV9|TRBJ2-2|NA|TRBD1
TGTGCCAGCAGCCCTAACTTTCAGACAGGGATCAACACCGGGGAGCTGTTTTTT
CASSPNFQTGINTGELFF